This record covers a single T cell receptor beta chain. What it recognizes is unknown. These data come from a study of CD8 T cells in Susac syndrome. Findings of the study overall: By the study's own acknowledgment, its TCR sequencing and HLA analysis included relatively few individuals.

The CDR3 is 15 amino acids. The V and J ends lost 1 base and 7 bases, in that order; junction bases with no gene match: 8. Looked up from germline, CDR1 is MGHRA and CDR2 is YSYEKL. Blood CD8+ and CD4+ T cells underwent high-throughput TCR beta sequencing. Bulk CD8+ and CD4+ cells came from magnetic negative isolation; CD8+ TEMRA by FACS. About 0.5 to 1 ug RNA was reverse transcribed with random hexamers. Amplification of TCR beta CDR3 was carried out by immunoSEQ multiplex PCR, which covered 54 Vbeta and 13 Jbeta segments. TCRdb reprocessed the immunoSEQ multiplex PCR reads with MiXCR, giving one entry per CDR3 protein. The data show about 90,000 distinct CDR3 sequences, approximately 92% seen once.

This receptor was obtained from a human donor in good health. The chain links TRBV4-1 to TRBJ2-7; 9 bases map to TRBD2. Sequenced sample: CD8+ T cells from PBMCs. The CDR3 sequence: CASSQVGLAGYEQYF. CDR3 sequence (DNA): TGCGCCAGCAGCCAAGTGGGGCTAGCGGGGTATGAGCAGTACTTC.